The clone carrying this T cell receptor (beta chain) was counted at least ten times. Its antigen is not known. TCRdb fed the 5' RACE reads into MiXCR, producing one record per CDR3 protein. Of roughly 60,000 distinct CDR3 sequences detected, 4% appear once; the ten largest clones hold roughly 2%. V was shortened by 1 base and J by 8 bases, with 17 bases between the two germline ends. Germline CDR1 and CDR2: MGHRA and YSYEKL. The CDR3 is made up of 16 amino acids. These data are taken from a study of neurological immune-mediated disorders. Notes on the study in general: Whereas HTLV-1-associated myelopathy showed the most TCR clonal expansion, multiple sclerosis showed the least, with levels below those of healthy controls.

Material for sequencing was CD4+ T cells from blood. The clonotype comes from a woman aged 40 to 50 with multiple sclerosis. This chain uses TRBV4-1 with TRBJ1-4; the D gene is possibly TRBD1 (6 bases). The CDR3 coding sequence is TGCGCCAGCAGCCAAGTAGGGGGGCCCCAGGAGGAAAAACTGTTTTTT. Its protein is CASSQVGGPQEEKLFF.